The clone carrying this T cell receptor delta chain is labeled medium-sized. Its antigen remains unknown. This specimen belongs to a study of Vδ1+ human thymocytes. The study's findings and limits: Thymic TRG and TRD repertoires appeared highly polyclonal.

The template was reverse-transcribed extracted RNA. CDR3 amplicons came from multiplex PCR with pooled V-gene forward and constant-region reverse primers. TCRdb re-processed the multiplex PCR reads via CATT. The data hold tens of thousands of delta-chain clones, with approximately 32% observed a single time. The CDR3 sequence is 17 residues long. Germline loops: CDR1 GEAIGNYY, CDR2 EKD. The junction had 17 bases not matched to a gene; V was cut back by 9 bases and J by 1 base. The sample was Vdelta1+ gamma-delta thymocytes from the thymus. Specified subset: FACS-sorted CD3+ TCRalphabeta- TCRVdelta1+ TCRVdelta2- thymocytes. The rearrangement joins TRDV2 to TRDJ1; 9 bases map to TRDD3. The source of this sequence is a boy younger than two who had congenital heart surgery. The CDR3 sequence is CAPEPHVLGEPTDKLIF. CDR3 DNA sequence: TGTGCCCCTGAGCCTCACGTACTGGGGGAACCCACCGATAAACTCATCTTT.